These T cell receptor beta chains were read from a single sample in a study of cytotoxic CD8 clonotypes in ibrutinib-treated CLL. The assay was immunoSEQ multiplex PCR, and TCRdb's table has in-frame clones only and misses some. The sample consists of approximately 160,000 clones, approximately 91% of them appearing once. Sequenced here: PBMCs, sampled at disease progression, from a patient treated with ibrutinib. The receptors stem from a human donor with chronic lymphocytic leukemia. Both conserved end residues are part of each CDR3. D genes are given only for firm matches. Only part of the rows carry a size: once, few, many, or a class if the clone is expanded.

V: TRBV29-1; D: .; size: .; J: TRBJ1-1; CDR3: CSSLDVPNTEAFF; DNA: TGCAGCTCACTGGACGTACCGAACACTGAAGCTTTCTTT
V: TRBV19; D: TRBD1; size: .; J: TRBJ1-5; CDR3: CASKTSDRGNQPQHF; DNA: TGTGCCAGTAAAACATCGGACAGGGGCAATCAGCCCCAGCATTTT
V: TRBV7-9; D: TRBD1; size: .; J: TRBJ2-7; CDR3: CASSSSRGQGNYEQYF; DNA: TGTGCCAGCAGCTCCTCTAGGGGACAGGGGAACTACGAGCAGTACTTC
V: TRBV7-2; D: .; size: .; J: TRBJ2-7; CDR3: CASTSGGPIYEQYF; DNA: TGTGCCAGCACCTCCGGGGGGCCCATCTACGAGCAGTACTTC
V: TRBV5-6; D: .; size: .; J: TRBJ2-3; CDR3: CASSPHRADTQYF; DNA: TGTGCCAGCAGCCCTCACCGGGCGGATACGCAGTATTTT
V: TRBV11-1; D: .; size: .; J: TRBJ1-1; CDR3: CASSAMTVNTEAFF; DNA: TGTGCCAGCAGCGCTATGACAGTGAACACTGAAGCTTTCTTT
V: TRBV7-2; D: TRBD2; size: .; J: TRBJ2-7; CDR3: CASSLLPGGSYEQYF; DNA: TGTGCCAGCAGCTTACTCCCGGGAGGGTCCTACGAGCAGTACTTC
V: TRBV27; D: .; size: .; J: TRBJ2-7; CDR3: CASKSSAYEQYF; DNA: TGTGCCAGCAAGTCGAGTGCCTACGAGCAGTACTTC
V: TRBV7-6; D: .; size: .; J: TRBJ2-7; CDR3: CASSLGGARIYEQYF; DNA: TGTGCCAGCAGCTTAGGGGGGGCCAGAATCTACGAGCAGTACTTC
V: TRBV5-1; D: .; size: .; J: TRBJ2-7; CDR3: CASSTGQRPPYEQYF; DNA: TGCGCCAGCAGCACCGGACAGCGCCCGCCCTACGAGCAGTACTTC
V: TRBV5-1; D: TRBD1; size: .; J: TRBJ2-7; CDR3: CASSGPGQVTNEQYF; DNA: TGCGCCAGCAGCGGCCCGGGACAGGTAACAAACGAGCAGTACTTC
V: TRBV6-5; D: .; size: .; J: TRBJ1-5; CDR3: CASSYSMGSGQPQHF; DNA: TGTGCCAGCAGTTACTCTATGGGTTCAGGGCAGCCCCAGCATTTT
V: TRBV27; D: .; size: .; J: TRBJ2-6; CDR3: CASSPYNSGANVLTF; DNA: TGTGCCAGCAGTCCCTACAATTCTGGGGCCAACGTCCTGACTTTC
V: TRBV10-1; D: TRBD2; size: .; J: TRBJ2-3; CDR3: CASSPAGVVTDTQYF; DNA: TGCGCCAGCAGCCCAGCGGGAGTTGTTACAGATACGCAGTATTTT
V: TRBV29-1; D: TRBD1; size: .; J: TRBJ2-7; CDR3: CSVQRGDRVGEQYF; DNA: TGCAGCGTTCAGCGCGGGGACAGGGTAGGCGAGCAGTACTTC
V: TRBV11-1; D: .; size: .; J: TRBJ2-6; CDR3: CASSLNGLRSGANVLTF; DNA: TGTGCCAGCAGCTTGAATGGGCTCCGCTCTGGGGCCAACGTCCTGACTTTC
V: TRBV4-2; D: TRBD2; size: .; J: TRBJ2-1; CDR3: CASSQSGTSGRNEQFF; DNA: TGTGCCAGCAGCCAGTCCGGGACTAGCGGGAGGAATGAGCAGTTCTTC
V: TRBV28; D: TRBD2; size: .; J: TRBJ2-4; CDR3: CASSVIGLAGGGNQAKNIQYF; DNA: TGTGCCAGCAGTGTAATCGGACTAGCGGGAGGGGGAAACCAAGCCAAAAACATTCAGTACTTC
V: TRBV19; D: .; size: .; J: TRBJ2-1; CDR3: CASSIGGVRSYNEQFF; DNA: TGTGCCAGTAGTATAGGGGGGGTACGCTCCTACAATGAGCAGTTCTTC
V: TRBV4-1; D: TRBD2; size: .; J: TRBJ2-3; CDR3: CASSQALRERDTQYF; DNA: TGCGCCAGCAGCCAAGCCCTGCGGGAGAGGGATACGCAGTATTTT
V: TRBV11-2; D: TRBD2; size: .; J: TRBJ2-7; CDR3: CASSLEGWGSGRASRYEQYF; DNA: TGTGCCAGCAGCTTAGAGGGTTGGGGCAGCGGGAGGGCCTCCCGCTACGAGCAGTACTTC
V: TRBV28; D: .; size: .; J: TRBJ2-7; CDR3: CASSLFVGVQNSYEQYF; DNA: TGTGCCAGCAGTTTATTTGTGGGGGTTCAAAACTCCTACGAGCAGTACTTC
V: TRBV6-5; D: .; size: .; J: TRBJ2-3; CDR3: CASSYNLVTDTQYF; DNA: TGTGCCAGCAGTTACAATTTGGTCACAGATACGCAGTATTTT
V: TRBV9; D: TRBD1; size: .; J: TRBJ1-1; CDR3: CASSVAGGGMNTEAFF; DNA: TGTGCCAGCAGCGTAGCAGGGGGCGGGATGAACACTGAAGCTTTCTTT
V: TRBV6-1; D: .; size: .; J: TRBJ1-1; CDR3: CASSELLFNTEAFF; DNA: TGTGCCAGCAGTGAACTTTTATTCAACACTGAAGCTTTCTTT
V: TRBV4-3; D: .; size: once; J: TRBJ1-4; CDR3: CASSQDSRREIGEKLFF; DNA: TGCGCCAGCAGCCAAGATAGCAGGCGGGAGATTGGTGAAAAACTGTTTTTT
V: TRBV9; D: .; size: .; J: TRBJ1-2; CDR3: CASSVGGGRYGYTF; DNA: TGTGCCAGCAGCGTAGGAGGAGGGCGCTATGGCTACACCTTC
V: TRBV2; D: .; size: .; J: TRBJ2-7; CDR3: CASSEVSVQIYEQYF; DNA: TGTGCCAGCAGTGAAGTTTCGGTACAAATCTACGAGCAGTACTTC
V: TRBV21-1; D: .; size: .; J: TRBJ1-5; CDR3: CASSTRPFEPQHF; DNA: TGTGCCAGCAGCACCCGCCCATTTGAGCCCCAGCATTTT
V: TRBV19; D: .; size: .; J: TRBJ1-5; CDR3: CASSIGTRQPQHF; DNA: TGTGCCAGTAGTATCGGAACCCGTCAGCCCCAGCATTTT
V: TRBV28; D: TRBD2; size: .; J: TRBJ2-7; CDR3: CASSTSGSGSYEQYF; DNA: TGTGCCAGCAGCACAAGCGGGAGTGGGTCCTACGAGCAGTACTTC
V: TRBV5-6; D: .; size: .; J: TRBJ2-1; CDR3: CASSLAFQSYNEQFF; DNA: TGTGCCAGCAGCTTGGCCTTTCAATCCTACAATGAGCAGTTCTTC
V: TRBV19; D: TRBD2; size: .; J: TRBJ2-1; CDR3: CASAGTSFDEQFF; DNA: TGTGCCAGCGCCGGGACTAGCTTCGATGAGCAGTTCTTC